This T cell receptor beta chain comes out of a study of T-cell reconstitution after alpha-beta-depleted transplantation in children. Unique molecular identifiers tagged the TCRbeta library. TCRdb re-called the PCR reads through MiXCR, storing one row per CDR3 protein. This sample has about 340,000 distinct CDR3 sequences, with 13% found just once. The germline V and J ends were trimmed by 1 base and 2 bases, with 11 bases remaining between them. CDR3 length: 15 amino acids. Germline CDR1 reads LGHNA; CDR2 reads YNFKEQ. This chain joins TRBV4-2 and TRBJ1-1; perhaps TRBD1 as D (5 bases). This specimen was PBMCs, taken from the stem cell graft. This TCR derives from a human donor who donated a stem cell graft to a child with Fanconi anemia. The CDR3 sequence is CASSQGQGDNTEAFF. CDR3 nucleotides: TGTGCCAGCAGCCAAGGCCAGGGAGACAACACTGAAGCTTTCTTT.